The sequence of this TCR beta chain was determined in a study of T cells in Graves' hyperthyroidism and ophthalmopathy (dated by TCRdb to the late 2010s). About the investigation overall: Peripheral blood was sampled at the time of initial diagnosis, prior to any treatment. The paper describes TCR Vbeta CDR3 sequencing of roughly 130 peripheral blood samples, made up of under 50 ophthalmopathy patients, 70 to 75 hyperthyroidism patients and approximately 17 progressor patients. TCR V-J signatures able to tell the groups apart were searched for in a discovery cohort of 90 to 100 patients, of whom around 43 had Graves' ophthalmopathy and around 56 had stable Graves' hyperthyroidism. The roughly 91 discovery patients were randomly divided into training and test sets at a 7:3 ratio. In about 6 Graves' hyperthyroidism patients, the study also compared T-cell repertoires from thyroid tissue with T-cell repertoires from blood. After sampling, hyperthyroidism patients received methimazole starting at 30 mg daily, and ophthalmopathy patients received high-dose intravenous methylprednisolone. Whether ophthalmopathy could be predicted prospectively was tested in an independent validation cohort made up of under 20 hyperthyroidism patients plus 17 patients who later progressed to ophthalmopathy. The full study reports these points: A 13 V-J signature model separated ophthalmopathy from stable hyperthyroidism, with around 91% sensitivity and around 84% specificity in cross-validation and 80%/75% in testing. Blood samples also contained most of the expanded thyroid clonotypes (frequency above 0.001), which suggests that blood repertoires may reflect thyroid immune responses. In validation, progression to ophthalmopathy was predicted by the model with about 70% sensitivity and just over 72% specificity, a median of around 6.5 months before onset. Sample size was not statistically predetermined, and investigators were not blinded to group allocation.

This clonotype was observed at least ten times. No antigen is known for it. Per-base quality was not reported, and no clone a single base away is much larger than it. Stable Graves' hyperthyroidism was defined as the absence of progression to ophthalmopathy over 18 months of follow-up. Hyperthyroidism patients were newly diagnosed, with disease duration under 2 months, and aged 18 to 65 years. Exclusion was applied to patients with uncontrolled infections, other autoimmune diseases, pregnancy or lactation. Diagnoses relied on clinical symptoms, serum thyroxine and TRAb, thyroid ultrasound and orbital computed tomography. Ficoll-Paque density gradient centrifugation was used to isolate PBMCs from 8 to 10 ml of fresh peripheral blood. Trizol reagent was used to extract total RNA, and RNA quality was then checked on an Agilent 2100 Bioanalyzer. The CDR3, cysteine through phenylalanine, is 12 amino acids long. Left in the record is the CDR3 DNA by itself, 36 bases read in frame from the first base. CDR1 is given as GTSNPN and CDR2 as SVGIG, both from the germline V gene (reference sequence). The junction carries 7 bases between V and J, which are trimmed by 1 base and 4 bases respectively.

The TCR beta CDR3 regions were amplified from the RNA transcripts. The TCR CDR3 was subjected to a first round of RT-PCR using the HTBI primer set and the Qiagen OneStep RT-PCR kit. A second multiplex PCR round built the libraries, followed by size selection and purification. Paired-end sequencing of the libraries was performed with 100 bp reads on an Illumina HiSeq2000. Per the source publication's procedure: Raw data were processed with SOAPnuke, discarding reads with adapters, uncalled bases, mean Phred below 15, or no exact constant-primer or identifier match. COPE v1.2.5 was used to merge high-quality paired reads, and clonotypes were defined as unique nucleotide sequences. MiTCR v1.1 was used to align clonotypes to the IMGT TRBV, TRBD and TRBJ reference segments. The analysis included only V-J combinations with a frequency above 0.0001, which together covered roughly 99% of the repertoires. The TCS score was defined as F50 (clonal expansion) divided by E x V (chaos), with BLOSUM62-based TCRdist calculated between CDR3 peptides within each V-J. Welch's t-statistics and random forest reduced approximately 520 V-J features to roughly 13, which were used in a naive Bayes classifier (R e1071). The public reads were quality trimmed at Q25 with fastp and then assembled into clones with MiXCR by TCRdb, keeping productive beta chains. CDR3 protein sequences are deduplicated, and each keeps its most common genes and DNA. TCRdb's processing, not the study's, gives the V and J calls here. Here the sample has a few hundred thousand distinct CDR3 sequences; about 19% occur a single time. Together, the top ten hold 3% to 4% of the sample.

The source of this sequence is a woman under 30 with Graves' hyperthyroidism. Sequencing was done on a sample of blood. The chain is made from TRBV30 and TRBJ1-2; the D gene cannot be named for sure. The CDR3 protein: CAWSGAIYGYTF. The nucleotide sequence is given as TGTGCCTGGAGTGGGGCGATCTATGGCTACACCTTC.